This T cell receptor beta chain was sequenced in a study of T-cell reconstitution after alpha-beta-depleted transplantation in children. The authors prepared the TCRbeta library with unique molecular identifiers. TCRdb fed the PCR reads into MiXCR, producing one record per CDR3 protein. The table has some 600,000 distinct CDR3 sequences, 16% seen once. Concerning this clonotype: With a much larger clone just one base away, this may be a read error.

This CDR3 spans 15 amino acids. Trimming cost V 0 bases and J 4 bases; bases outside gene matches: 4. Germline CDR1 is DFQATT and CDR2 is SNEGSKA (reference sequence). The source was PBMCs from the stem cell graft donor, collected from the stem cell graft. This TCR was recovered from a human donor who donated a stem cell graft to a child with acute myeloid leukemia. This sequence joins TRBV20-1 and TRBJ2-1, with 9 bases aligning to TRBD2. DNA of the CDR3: TGCAGTGCTAGAGACTCTAGCGGGGCATACAATGAGCAGTTCTTC. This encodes CSARDSSGAYNEQFF.